Listed here is a single T cell receptor beta chain. The antigen remains unidentified. The repertoire was sequenced with immunoSEQ multiplex PCR; TCRdb's copy has only in-frame clones and lacks some. The profile covers under 60,000 clones, with approximately 91% appearing a single time and about 48% taken by the ten largest. This entry is derived from a study of OX40 agonist ivuxolimab in advanced cancers. Study conclusions and caveats: Expanded peripheral T cell antigen specificity was not determined. Clonal expansion was among the lowest in partial responders at 0.1-3.0 mg/kg, especially CD8+.

The ends lost 5 bases at V and 6 bases at J; junction bases unmatched: 10. Germline V CDR1 and CDR2: SEHNR, FQNEAQ (reference sequence). The CDR3 consists of 15 residues. The V and J genes are TRBV7-9 and TRBJ1-5; 7 bases are a match to TRBD1. The clonotype was recovered from an adult with an advanced solid tumor such as melanoma, head and neck, liver or kidney cancer. The sample consisted of CD4+ or CD8+ T cells sorted from blood, taken in a trial of the OX40 agonist ivuxolimab. In nucleotides, the CDR3 is TGTGCCAGCAGCCAGACAGGGTCTGTTGGTCAGCCCCAGCATTTT. Translated, it gives CASSQTGSVGQPQHF.